This T cell receptor beta chain derives from a study of blood T cell repertoires in COVID-19. Study at large: Italy, Spain and the United States were the sources of the convalescent and acute COVID-19 samples.

Assay: immunoSEQ multiplex PCR; the TCRdb copy retains only in-frame clones and omits some. The profile shows approximately 290,000 clones, roughly nine tenths of them singletons. Seattle patients were enrolled during active infection and followed longitudinally. The CDR3 is 12 residues long. Germline assignment: CDR1 LNHDA and CDR2 SQIVND (reference sequence). The V end was cut by 5 bases, the J end by 3 bases, with 7 bases between. This clonotype was obtained from a woman in her thirties with COVID-19, enrolled during active disease. The chain combines TRBV19 with TRBJ1-1, with D possibly matching TRBD1 (5 bases). Source material: peripheral blood. In DNA, the CDR3 is TGTGCCAGTAGTCCGACAGACACTGAAGCTTTCTTT. As protein: CASSPTDTEAFF.